The source of this T cell receptor (beta chain) is a study of technical replicates of blood from a handful of donors. Measured with immunoSEQ multiplex PCR; TCRdb has only the in-frame clones, and not every one. Of over 15,000 clones in the sample, around nine tenths are singletons; the top ten hold roughly 12%. This CDR3 comprises 15 residues. The V segment lost 4 bases and the J segment 3 bases; nucleotides outside the gene matches: 9. From germline, CDR1 is LGHNA and CDR2 YNFKEQ. The genes are TRBV4-2 and TRBJ2-7, with 7 bases that match TRBD1. The receptor was isolated from a human donor in good health. Sequenced input: PBMCs. The chain's CDR3 is CASSRSGTEDYEQYF. For the CDR3, the DNA is TGTGCCAGCAGCCGATCCGGGACAGAGGACTACGAGCAGTACTTC.